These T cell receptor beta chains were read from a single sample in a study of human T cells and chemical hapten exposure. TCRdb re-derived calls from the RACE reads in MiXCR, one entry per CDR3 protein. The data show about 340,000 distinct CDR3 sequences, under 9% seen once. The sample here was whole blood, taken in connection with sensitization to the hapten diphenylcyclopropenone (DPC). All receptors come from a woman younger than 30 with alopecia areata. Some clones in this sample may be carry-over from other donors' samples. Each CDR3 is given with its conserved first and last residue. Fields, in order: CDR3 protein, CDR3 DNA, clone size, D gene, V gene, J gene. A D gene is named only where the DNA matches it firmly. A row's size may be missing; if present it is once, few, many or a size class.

CDR3 protein: CASSLSGREKLFF; CDR3 DNA: TGTGCCAGCAGCTTATCAGGGAGGGAAAAACTGTTTTTT; clone size: few; D gene: .; V gene: TRBV7-9; J gene: TRBJ1-4
CDR3 protein: CASSYSRDGYNEQFF; CDR3 DNA: TGTGCCAGCAGTTACTCGCGGGACGGATACAATGAGCAGTTCTTC; clone size: many; D gene: .; V gene: TRBV6-2/TRBV6-3; J gene: TRBJ2-1
CDR3 protein: CASSAARLETQYF; CDR3 DNA: TGTGCCAGCAGCGCAGCTAGATTGGAGACCCAGTACTTC; clone size: few; D gene: .; V gene: TRBV2; J gene: TRBJ2-5
CDR3 protein: CASSPRAGKGYSGANVLTF; CDR3 DNA: TGTGCCAGCAGCCCCCGGGCAGGGAAAGGGTACTCTGGGGCCAACGTCCTGACTTTC; clone size: many; D gene: .; V gene: TRBV9; J gene: TRBJ2-6
CDR3 protein: CASQGESQPQHF; CDR3 DNA: TGTGCCAGCCAAGGGGAATCTCAGCCCCAGCATTTT; clone size: few; D gene: .; V gene: TRBV2; J gene: TRBJ1-5
CDR3 protein: CASSRLTVNRQYF; CDR3 DNA: TGTGCCAGCTCACGCCTGACAGTCAATAGGCAGTATTTT; clone size: many; D gene: .; V gene: TRBV18; J gene: TRBJ2-3
CDR3 protein: CASSGSGGAVEQFF; CDR3 DNA: TGTGCCAGCAGCGGTAGCGGGGGGGCTGTGGAGCAGTTCTTC; clone size: many; D gene: TRBD2; V gene: TRBV9; J gene: TRBJ2-1
CDR3 protein: CASSLQYEQFF; CDR3 DNA: TGTGCCAGCAGCTTACAATATGAGCAGTTCTTC; clone size: many; D gene: .; V gene: TRBV11-2; J gene: TRBJ2-1
CDR3 protein: CASSERTSARVHF; CDR3 DNA: TGTGCCAGCAGCGAACGCACTAGCGCTAGAGTCCATTTT; clone size: .; D gene: TRBD2; V gene: TRBV27; J gene: TRBJ2-3
CDR3 protein: CASSSTYDNQPQHF; CDR3 DNA: TGTGCCAGCAGTTCCACGTACGACAATCAGCCCCAGCATTTT; clone size: .; D gene: .; V gene: TRBV6-5; J gene: TRBJ1-5
CDR3 protein: CASSQEGGPGEQYF; CDR3 DNA: TGCGCCAGCAGCCAAGAGGGGGGGCCCGGCGAGCAGTACTTC; clone size: .; D gene: .; V gene: TRBV4-3; J gene: TRBJ2-7
CDR3 protein: CASSLKGETQYF; CDR3 DNA: TGTGCCAGCAGTCTAAAGGGGGAGACCCAGTACTTC; clone size: many; D gene: .; V gene: TRBV7-2; J gene: TRBJ2-5
CDR3 protein: CASSIRYRVLSKNIQYF; CDR3 DNA: TGTGCCAGCAGCATCCGGTACAGGGTCTTGAGCAAAAACATTCAGTACTTC; clone size: .; D gene: .; V gene: TRBV13; J gene: TRBJ2-4
CDR3 protein: CASSYRGIEQPQHF; CDR3 DNA: TGTGCCAGCAGTTACCGGGGTATTGAACAGCCCCAGCATTTT; clone size: .; D gene: .; V gene: TRBV6-5; J gene: TRBJ1-5
CDR3 protein: CASSLPQGGEKLFF; CDR3 DNA: TGTGCCAGCAGTCTCCCCCAGGGAGGTGAAAAACTGTTTTTT; clone size: .; D gene: .; V gene: TRBV6-6; J gene: TRBJ1-4
CDR3 protein: CASSQDSPGSYEKLFF; CDR3 DNA: TGTGCCAGCAGCCAAGATAGTCCGGGCTCATATGAAAAACTGTTTTTT; clone size: few; D gene: .; V gene: TRBV14; J gene: TRBJ1-4
CDR3 protein: CAIREQGATNYGYTF; CDR3 DNA: TGTGCCATCAGAGAACAGGGGGCGACGAACTATGGCTACACCTTC; clone size: many; D gene: TRBD1; V gene: TRBV10-3; J gene: TRBJ1-2
CDR3 protein: CARLGSTDTQYF; CDR3 DNA: TGTGCCAGACTAGGGAGCACAGATACGCAGTATTTT; clone size: many; D gene: .; V gene: TRBV6-4; J gene: TRBJ2-3
CDR3 protein: CSVGREWTGRFTEAFF; CDR3 DNA: TGCAGCGTTGGCCGGGAATGGACAGGCCGGTTCACTGAAGCTTTCTTT; clone size: .; D gene: TRBD1; V gene: TRBV29-1; J gene: TRBJ1-1
CDR3 protein: CASSFGEGSTDTQYF; CDR3 DNA: TGTGCCAGCAGCTTCGGGGAGGGGAGCACAGATACGCAGTATTTT; clone size: .; D gene: TRBD2; V gene: TRBV5-4; J gene: TRBJ2-3
CDR3 protein: CASSASSNSYGYTF; CDR3 DNA: TGTGCCAGCAGCGCCAGTTCCAACAGCTATGGCTACACCTTC; clone size: .; D gene: .; V gene: TRBV7-9; J gene: TRBJ1-2
CDR3 protein: CASSTRDLTDTQYF; CDR3 DNA: TGTGCCAGCAGCACCCGGGACCTCACAGATACGCAGTATTTT; clone size: many; D gene: .; V gene: TRBV7-9; J gene: TRBJ2-3
CDR3 protein: CASSSRVRNQPQHF; CDR3 DNA: TGTGCCAGCAGCTCCCGGGTCCGCAATCAGCCCCAGCATTTT; clone size: .; D gene: .; V gene: TRBV5-6; J gene: TRBJ1-5
CDR3 protein: CASRARNTGELFF; CDR3 DNA: TGTGCCAGCAGGGCTCGGAACACCGGGGAGCTGTTTTTT; clone size: many; D gene: .; V gene: TRBV7-9; J gene: TRBJ2-2
CDR3 protein: CASSHKAGTRTGELFF; CDR3 DNA: TGTGCCAGCAGTCACAAGGCAGGGACGCGGACCGGGGAGCTGTTTTTT; clone size: .; D gene: .; V gene: TRBV27; J gene: TRBJ2-2
CDR3 protein: CSARDMGGQGEAFF; CDR3 DNA: TGCAGTGCTAGGGATATGGGGGGGCAGGGTGAAGCTTTCTTT; clone size: .; D gene: .; V gene: TRBV20-1; J gene: TRBJ1-1
CDR3 protein: CASSLATGQGGRGYTF; CDR3 DNA: TGTGCCAGCAGCTTGGCGACGGGACAGGGAGGTAGAGGCTACACCTTC; clone size: many; D gene: TRBD1; V gene: TRBV5-5; J gene: TRBJ1-2
CDR3 protein: CASSVGGFNTEAFF; CDR3 DNA: TGTGCCAGCAGCGTAGGGGGGTTTAACACTGAAGCTTTCTTT; clone size: few; D gene: .; V gene: TRBV9; J gene: TRBJ1-1
CDR3 protein: CASSWGTTEAFF; CDR3 DNA: TGCGCCAGCAGCTGGGGTACCACTGAAGCTTTCTTT; clone size: .; D gene: .; V gene: TRBV5-1; J gene: TRBJ1-1
CDR3 protein: CASSYSSKNNYGYTF; CDR3 DNA: TGTGCCAGCAGTTACTCGTCGAAGAATAACTATGGCTACACCTTC; clone size: few; D gene: .; V gene: TRBV6-5; J gene: TRBJ1-2
CDR3 protein: CSAHRAYTEAFF; CDR3 DNA: TGCAGTGCCCACAGGGCGTACACTGAAGCTTTCTTT; clone size: .; D gene: .; V gene: TRBV20-1; J gene: TRBJ1-1
CDR3 protein: CASSLTPARSETQYF; CDR3 DNA: TGTGCCAGCAGCTTAACCCCAGCGCGTTCGGAGACCCAGTACTTC; clone size: many; D gene: .; V gene: TRBV11-2; J gene: TRBJ2-5
CDR3 protein: CASSPSGRGSYEQYF; CDR3 DNA: TGTGCCAGCAGTCCGTCCGGTAGGGGCTCCTACGAGCAGTACTTC; clone size: .; D gene: .; V gene: TRBV25-1; J gene: TRBJ2-7
CDR3 protein: CSARARTGMGNEQFF; CDR3 DNA: TGCAGTGCTAGAGCCAGGACAGGGATGGGCAATGAGCAGTTCTTC; clone size: many; D gene: TRBD1; V gene: TRBV20-1; J gene: TRBJ2-1
CDR3 protein: CSASGGAGTYDTYEQYF; CDR3 DNA: TGCAGTGCCTCCGGCGGCGCGGGGACGTACGATACCTACGAGCAGTACTTC; clone size: .; D gene: .; V gene: TRBV20-1; J gene: TRBJ2-7
CDR3 protein: CASSFTGGTDTQYF; CDR3 DNA: TGCGCCAGCAGCTTCACCGGGGGCACAGATACGCAGTATTTT; clone size: many; D gene: .; V gene: TRBV5-1; J gene: TRBJ2-3
CDR3 protein: CASSPARRGRGTEAFF; CDR3 DNA: TGTGCCAGCAGCCCCGCGCGGAGGGGACGAGGCACTGAAGCTTTCTTT; clone size: many; D gene: .; V gene: TRBV12-3/TRBV12-4; J gene: TRBJ1-1
CDR3 protein: CSVRYREYTSTDTQYF; CDR3 DNA: TGCAGCGTTAGATACAGGGAATACACTAGCACAGATACGCAGTATTTT; clone size: .; D gene: .; V gene: TRBV29-1; J gene: TRBJ2-3
CDR3 protein: CASSLDRDTNYGYTF; CDR3 DNA: TGTGCCAGCAGCTTAGATAGGGATACTAACTATGGCTACACCTTC; clone size: few; D gene: .; V gene: TRBV7-2; J gene: TRBJ1-2
CDR3 protein: CASSRNMNTEAFF; CDR3 DNA: TGTGCCAGCAGCCGGAATATGAACACTGAAGCTTTCTTT; clone size: many; D gene: .; V gene: TRBV7-9; J gene: TRBJ1-1
CDR3 protein: CAISDPSGGKLTDTQYF; CDR3 DNA: TGTGCCATCAGTGACCCTAGCGGGGGAAAACTCACAGATACGCAGTATTTT; clone size: few; D gene: TRBD2; V gene: TRBV10-3; J gene: TRBJ2-3
CDR3 protein: CATGRGTDTQYF; CDR3 DNA: TGTGCCACAGGCCGGGGCACAGATACGCAGTATTTT; clone size: many; D gene: .; V gene: TRBV6-5; J gene: TRBJ2-3
CDR3 protein: CASSYSKTGPGELFF; CDR3 DNA: TGTGCCAGCAGTTACTCGAAGACAGGGCCCGGGGAGCTGTTTTTT; clone size: .; D gene: TRBD1; V gene: TRBV6-2/TRBV6-3; J gene: TRBJ2-2
CDR3 protein: CASSQDRKAGQTLHF; CDR3 DNA: TGCGCCAGCAGCCAAGATCGGAAGGCGGGACAAACCCTCCACTTT; clone size: .; D gene: .; V gene: TRBV4-3; J gene: TRBJ1-6
CDR3 protein: CATRRGTRDTDTQYF; CDR3 DNA: TGTGCCACCAGGAGGGGGACTAGGGACACAGATACGCAGTATTTT; clone size: few; D gene: TRBD2; V gene: TRBV15; J gene: TRBJ2-3